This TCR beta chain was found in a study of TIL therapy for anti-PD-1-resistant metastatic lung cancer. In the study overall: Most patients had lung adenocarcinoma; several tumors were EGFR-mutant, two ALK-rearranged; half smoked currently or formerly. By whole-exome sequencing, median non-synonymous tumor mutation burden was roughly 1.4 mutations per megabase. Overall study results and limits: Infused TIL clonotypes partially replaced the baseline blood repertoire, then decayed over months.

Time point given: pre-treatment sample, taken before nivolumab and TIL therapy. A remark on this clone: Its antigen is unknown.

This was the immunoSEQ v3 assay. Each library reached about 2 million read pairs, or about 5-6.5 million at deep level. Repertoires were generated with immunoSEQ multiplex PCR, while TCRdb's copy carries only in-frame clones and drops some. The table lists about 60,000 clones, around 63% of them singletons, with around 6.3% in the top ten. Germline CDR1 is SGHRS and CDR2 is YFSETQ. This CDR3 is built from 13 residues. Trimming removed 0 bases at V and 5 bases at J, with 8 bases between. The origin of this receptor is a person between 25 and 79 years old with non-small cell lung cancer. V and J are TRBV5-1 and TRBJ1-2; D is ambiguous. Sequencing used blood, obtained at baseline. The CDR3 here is CASSLAGQYGYTF. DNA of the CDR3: TGCGCCAGCAGCTTGGCCGGCCAGTATGGCTACACCTTC.